The entry below describes one T cell receptor beta chain. This table comes from immunoSEQ multiplex PCR, and its TCRdb copy is limited to in-frame clones, with some not included. The sample has 150,000 to 200,000 clones, approximately 86% seen once. The data are from a study of blood T cell repertoires in COVID-19. Study as a whole: PBMCs, B-cell-depleted T cells, or T cells provided the cDNA or gDNA that made up the material.

CDR1 and CDR2 (germline): MNHEY, SVGAGI. This CDR3 is 13 amino acids long. V gave up 7 bases and J gave up 3 bases, with 10 bases separating them. This rearrangement joins TRBV6-5 to TRBJ2-1, with a weak D call TRBD1 (6 bases). The clonotype was recovered from a woman aged 45-59 years with acute or convalescent COVID-19. Specimen: peripheral blood. Here the CDR3 reads CASIRDIYNEQFF. The CDR3 coding sequence is TGTGCCAGCATAAGGGACATCTACAATGAGCAGTTCTTC.